These 29 T cell receptor beta chains share one sample of origin, sequenced in a study of identical twins. TCRdb processed the 5' RACE reads anew with MiXCR; each CDR3 protein has one entry. Of approximately 670,000 distinct CDR3 sequences listed, around 6% are singletons. Specimen: naive T cells sorted from blood. Receptor source: a man aged 18 to 29 in good health.

The gene calls are TRBV7-9 and TRBJ1-4, with D possibly matching TRBD1 (5 bases). CDR1 is SEHNR, CDR2 FQNEAQ, per germline (reference sequence). The V end lost 3 bases, the J end lost 7 bases, and 18 bases lay between the germline ends. This CDR3 region has 16 residues. CDR3 sequence reads: CASSLLGGTRSEKLFF. CDR3 nucleotide sequence: TGTGCCAGCAGCTTGTTGGGGGGGACCCGGAGTGAAAAACTGTTTTTT.

This clonotype was recorded at least ten times. The chain links TRBV6-5 to TRBJ2-1; weak D call: TRBD2 (5 bases). The CDR3 runs to 12 residues. V was cut by 6 bases and J by 9 bases, with 12 bases left in between. The germline V gene has CDR1 MNHEY and CDR2 SVGAGI. CDR3 bases: TGTGCCAGCAGGCTCCTCCGGGGTGAGCAGTTCTTC. Residues: CASRLLRGEQFF.

This clonotype has more than one count but fewer than ten. The chain's CDR3 is CASSQDRGSLHF. CDR3 nucleotide sequence: TGTGCCAGCAGTCAGGACAGGGGATCCCTCCACTTT. The chain has TRBV12-3 or TRBV12-4 and TRBJ1-6, with 9 bases fitting TRBD1. V shed 5 bases and J 14 bases; nucleotides not matched to a gene: 4. The CDR3 spans 12 residues.

The V call is TRBV3-1, the J call TRBJ2-4; D gene uncertain. V lost 0 bases and J 0 bases, leaving 9 bases between the germline ends. This CDR3 spans 16 amino acids. Germline V gene sequence: CDR1 LGHDT, CDR2 YNNKEL (reference sequence). The CDR3 DNA reads TGTGCCAGCAGCCAAGATCCCAGTTTAGCCAAAAACATTCAGTACTTC. Protein product: CASSQDPSLAKNIQYF.

The sample holds many counts of this clonotype. The rearrangement uses TRBV7-9 and TRBJ1-1; D is undetermined. The germline CDR1 and CDR2 sequences are SEHNR and FQNEAQ (reference sequence). V was pared by 10 bases and J by 4 bases, with 28 bases between. CDR3 length: 17 amino acids. CDR3: CATQPNRADAFGTEAFF. Here the CDR3 DNA reads TGTGCCACTCAGCCAAACCGGGCAGACGCTTTCGGCACTGAAGCTTTCTTT.

This clonotype has a handful of counts. J is TRBJ1-4 and V is TRBV4-2; D uncertain. CDR1 and CDR2 from the germline V gene are LGHNA and YNFKEQ. CDR3 length: 15 amino acids. With 2 bases removed from V and 8 bases from J, the gap between germline ends came to 15 bases. CDR3 residues: CASSQQDGLLEKLFF. CDR3 in DNA: TGTGCCAGCAGCCAACAGGACGGACTTTTAGAAAAACTGTTTTTT.

This clonotype was counted between two and nine times. The rearrangement joins TRBV24-1 to TRBJ2-3; 10 bases line up with TRBD1. The CDR3 sequence is 15 residues long. Germline CDR1 reads KGHDR; CDR2 reads SFDVKD. Trimming removed 3 bases from V and 2 bases from J; junction bases left unmatched: 1. This CDR3 is CATSDRQGATDTQYF. CDR3 sequence (DNA): TGTGCCACCAGTGATCGACAGGGGGCCACAGATACGCAGTATTTT.

This clonotype was seen a handful of times. V gene TRBV4-2 combines with J gene TRBJ1-5; D is possibly TRBD1 (5 bases). The V and J ends lost 0 bases and 1 base respectively, with 10 bases between them. Germline CDR1 reads LGHNA; CDR2 reads YNFKEQ. The CDR3 has 16 residues. The CDR3 is CASSQDGGVSNQPQHF. CDR3 DNA sequence: TGTGCCAGCAGCCAAGATGGGGGGGTGAGCAATCAGCCCCAGCATTTT.

This clonotype was recorded at least ten times. V and J are TRBV5-1 and TRBJ1-4; D not resolved. Germline V CDR1 and CDR2: SGHRS, YFSETQ. There are 16 residues in the CDR3. Trimming took off 0 bases at V and 0 bases at J, with 9 bases between the two ends. This CDR3 reads CASSLGTTSTNEKLFF. The CDR3 coding sequence is TGCGCCAGCAGCTTGGGGACCACTTCAACTAATGAAAAACTGTTTTTT.

This clonotype was seen repeatedly, ten times or more. This chain connects TRBV7-7 to TRBJ2-7; 12 bases map to TRBD2. Looked up from germline, CDR1 is SSHAT and CDR2 is FNYEAQ (reference sequence). The CDR3 is made up of 15 amino acids. V lost 4 bases and J lost 4; bases outside the gene matches: 5. The CDR3 DNA is TGTGCCAGCAGCTCTACCGGACTAGCGGGGTACGAGCAGTACGTC. Its protein product is CASSSTGLAGYEQYV.

The V call is TRBV2, the J call TRBJ1-1, with 9 bases aligning to TRBD1. The CDR3 is 17 residues long. J gave up 11 bases and V 5 bases, and 21 bases lay outside the gene matches. Germline V lookup: CDR1 SNHLY, CDR2 FYNNEI. CDR3 loop: CASSPLTVKSGQGFAFF. As DNA, the CDR3 is TGTGCCAGCAGTCCCCTAACCGTAAAATCGGGACAGGGCTTTGCTTTCTTT.

In this sample, this clonotype turned up many times. This rearrangement joins TRBV7-3 to TRBJ2-5, with 9 positions matching TRBD2. The CDR3 runs to 15 residues. Per germline, CDR1 SGHTA and CDR2 FQGTGA. The junction had 6 bases not matched to a gene; V was cut back by 5 bases and J by 2 bases. The CDR3 nucleotides are TGTGCCAGCAGCGACTCTAGCGGGACACAAGAGACCCAGTACTTC. It yields the protein CASSDSSGTQETQYF.

This clonotype was found a few times. The chain combines TRBV5-5 with TRBJ2-1; TRBD2 matches at 8 bases. Per germline, CDR1 SGHKS and CDR2 YYEKEE (reference sequence). With V trimmed by 4 bases and J by 4 bases, 13 bases remained unmatched. CDR3 length: 17 amino acids. The CDR3 reads CASSLTIAGPEYNEQFF. The CDR3 DNA reads as TGTGCCAGCAGCCTCACCATAGCGGGGCCTGAATACAATGAGCAGTTCTTC. The whole variable domain, remainder taken from reference TRBV5-5 and TRBJ2-1, is DAGVTQSPTHLIKTRGQQVTLRCSPISGHKSVSWYQQVLGQGPQFIFQYYEKEERGRGNFPDRFSARQFPNYSSELNVNALLLGDSALYLCASSLTIAGPEYNEQFFGPGTRLTVL.

The J gene is TRBJ2-7, the V gene TRBV7-3, with TRBD2 matching 7 bases. V lost 0 bases, J lost 6 bases, and 11 bases stayed unmatched. Germline CDR1 and CDR2: SGHTA and FQGTGA. The CDR3 loop spans 16 amino acids. The CDR3 region has the DNA TGTGCCAGCAGCTTAACGGGCAGCGGGATAGGTGGCGAGCAGTACTTC. This sequence encodes CASSLTGSGIGGEQYF.

The chain uses TRBV5-1 and TRBJ2-3; possibly TRBD1 for D (5 bases). Trimming shortened V by 0 bases and J by 2 bases, and 13 bases separated the two germline ends. CDR3 length: 16 amino acids. Germline-derived CDR1 and CDR2 are SGHRS and YFSETQ. DNA for the CDR3: TGCGCCAGCAGCTTGGTAACAGGAGTCTTCACAGATACGCAGTATTTT. Encoded protein: CASSLVTGVFTDTQYF.

Details on this clonotype: A much more abundant neighbour one base away suggests this may be a read error. The CDR3 end shows no conserved phenylalanine or tryptophan, and so a read error is likely. The CDR3 protein is CASRTGWTSGSYEQYS. DNA of the CDR3: TGTGCCAGCAGGACGGGATGGACTAGCGGGAGTTACGAGCAGTACTCC. The chain carries TRBV2 and TRBJ2-7; 13 bases line up with TRBD2. The junction had 9 bases not matched to a gene; V was cut back by 6 bases and J by 4 bases. The germline CDR1 and CDR2 sequences are SNHLY and FYNNEI. The CDR3 is 16 residues long.

This clonotype showed up many times. V is TRBV12-3 or TRBV12-4 and J is TRBJ2-3, with 16 bases identical to TRBD2. The CDR3 is 17 amino acids. Trimming at V came to 1 base and at J to 6 bases, leaving 4 bases not matched to a gene. The CDR3 loop is CASSLGGTSGRADTQYF. DNA for the CDR3: TGTGCCAGCAGTTTAGGGGGGACTAGCGGGAGGGCGGATACGCAGTATTTT.

There are a few counts of this clonotype. This chain links TRBV24-1 with TRBJ2-1; TRBD1 aligns across 7 bases. CDR3 length: 18 residues. The V gene's germline CDR1 is KGHDR and CDR2 SFDVKD. Trimming removed 4 bases from V and 1 base from J; junction bases left unmatched: 12. The CDR3 nucleotides are TGTGCCACCAGTGACCCCACAGGGGAAAGAGGGTCCTACAATGAGCAGTTCTTC. Its translation: CATSDPTGERGSYNEQFF.

This clonotype has a count of ten or more. The V gene is TRBV12-3 or TRBV12-4, the J gene TRBJ2-2, with 8 nucleotides matching TRBD1. The junction had 3 bases not matched to a gene; V was cut back by 6 bases and J by 0 bases. CDR3 length: 15 amino acids. Here the CDR3 DNA reads TGTGCCAGCAGAACAGGGGGGTCGAACACCGGGGAGCTGTTTTTT. Amino acids: CASRTGGSNTGELFF.

The table lists this clonotype with many counts. V is TRBV2 and J is TRBJ1-1; D is uncertain. The CDR3 is made up of 12 amino acids. V gave up 10 bases and J gave up 3 bases, with 12 bases separating them. Per the germline V gene, CDR1 is SNHLY and CDR2 is FYNNEI. This CDR3 is CATGLRDTEAFF. CDR3 nucleotide sequence: TGTGCCACCGGACTGCGGGACACTGAAGCTTTCTTT.

This clonotype was seen a handful of times. The V gene is TRBV11-2, the J gene TRBJ2-3; no clear D gene. This CDR3 has 13 amino acids. V lost 5 bases and J lost 4, with 10 bases in between. Germline-derived CDR1 and CDR2 are SGHAT and FQNNGV. CDR3 region: CASSDSVADTQYF. The DNA of the CDR3 is TGTGCCAGCAGCGACTCGGTGGCAGATACGCAGTATTTT.

This clonotype was detected ten times or more. The chain couples TRBV25-1 to TRBJ2-1; TRBD1 or TRBD2 may be the D gene (5 bases each). Germline values: CDR1 MGHDK, CDR2 SYGVNS. Trimming stripped 5 bases from V and 8 bases from J, with 16 bases between. The CDR3 sequence is 14 residues long. Here the CDR3 reads CASSSFGWGYEQFF. In nucleotides, the CDR3 is TGTGCCAGCAGTTCTTTCGGATGGGGGTATGAGCAGTTCTTC. Filled out from reference TRBV25-1 and TRBJ2-1, the complete variable domain reads EADIYQTPRYLVIGTGKKITLECSQTMGHDKMYWYQQDPGMELHLIHYSYGVNSTEKGDLSSESTVSRIRTEHFPLTLESARPSHTSQYLCASSSFGWGYEQFFGPGTRLTVL.

In this sample, this clonotype turned up many times. V and J are TRBV5-1 and TRBJ2-7; 9 nucleotides agree with TRBD1. This CDR3 spans 13 amino acids. From germline, CDR1 is SGHRS and CDR2 YFSETQ. V was clipped by 4 bases and J by 7 bases; unmatched bases: 6. CDR3 sequence (DNA): TGCGCCAGCAGCCGAAGGACAGGGGATGAGCAGTACGTC. The encoded protein is CASSRRTGDEQYV.

This clonotype was observed a handful of times. The chain recombines TRBV12-3 or TRBV12-4 with TRBJ2-3; 7 nucleotides align to TRBD2. The CDR3 loop spans 15 amino acids. V lost 4 bases to trimming and J lost 2 bases; unmatched junction nucleotides: 6. CDR3 bases: TGTGCCAGCAGTTCCACCGGGACTACCACAGATACGCAGTATTTT. Its translation: CASSSTGTTTDTQYF.

This clonotype was seen a handful of times. The J gene is TRBJ1-6, the V gene TRBV2, with D possibly TRBD1 on 5 matching bases. Per germline, CDR1 SNHLY and CDR2 FYNNEI. CDR3 length: 15 residues. V was cut by 2 bases and J by 12 bases, with 17 bases left in between. CDR3 DNA: TGTGCCAGCAGTGAAAGGGAAACCCTGGGGGTACCCCTCCACTTT. This encodes CASSERETLGVPLHF.

This clonotype was detected ten times or more. The rearrangement joins TRBV7-9 to TRBJ2-7; D is possibly TRBD1 (7 bases). Trimming took off 5 bases at V and 3 bases at J, with 23 bases between the two ends. The germline V gene encodes CDR1 SEHNR and CDR2 FQNEAQ (reference sequence). The CDR3 extends over 17 amino acids. This CDR3 reads CASSPPIGGDRSYEQYF. For the CDR3, the DNA is TGTGCCAGCAGCCCACCTATCGGAGGGGACAGAAGCTACGAGCAGTACTTC.

This clonotype was observed many times. The CDR3 reads CAASTSGRAGTGELFF. CDR3 nucleotides: TGTGCCGCCTCCACTAGCGGGAGGGCCGGCACCGGGGAGCTGTTTTTT. The chain recombines TRBV10-3 with TRBJ2-2; 13 nucleotides agree with TRBD2. The CDR3 has 16 amino acids. V trimming: 11 bases; J trimming: 4 bases; junction bases outside the gene matches: 10. CDR1 is ENHRY, CDR2 SYGVKD, per germline.

This clonotype was recorded many times. The junction and the germline gene differ at one end; a read error may be behind it. The chain links TRBV5-1 to TRBJ1-1, with TRBD1 as a possible D gene (5 bases). CDR3 length equals 14 residues. The germline CDR1 and CDR2 sequences are SGHRS and YFSETQ. The CDR3 DNA is TGTGCCAGCAGCTTAACGGGGCTGAACACTGAAGCTTTCTTT. Protein product: CASSLTGLNTEAFF. Variable domain in full (rest from reference TRBV5-1 and TRBJ1-1): KAGVTQTPRYLIKTRGQQVTLSCSPISGHRSVSWYQQTPGQGLQFLFEYFSETQRNKGNFPGRFSGRQFSNSRSEMNVSTLELGDSALYLCASSLTGLNTEAFFGQGTRLTVV.

This clonotype was detected ten times or more. The chain carries TRBV20-1 and TRBJ2-1, with 9 bases aligning to TRBD2. The V gene's germline CDR1 is DFQATT and CDR2 SNEGSKA (reference sequence). V was clipped by 3 bases and J by 3 bases; unmatched bases: 3. The CDR3 runs to 14 residues. CDR3 DNA sequence: TGCAGTGCTAGTAGGCGGGAGGGCTACAATGAGCAGTTCTTC. Its protein product is CSASRREGYNEQFF.